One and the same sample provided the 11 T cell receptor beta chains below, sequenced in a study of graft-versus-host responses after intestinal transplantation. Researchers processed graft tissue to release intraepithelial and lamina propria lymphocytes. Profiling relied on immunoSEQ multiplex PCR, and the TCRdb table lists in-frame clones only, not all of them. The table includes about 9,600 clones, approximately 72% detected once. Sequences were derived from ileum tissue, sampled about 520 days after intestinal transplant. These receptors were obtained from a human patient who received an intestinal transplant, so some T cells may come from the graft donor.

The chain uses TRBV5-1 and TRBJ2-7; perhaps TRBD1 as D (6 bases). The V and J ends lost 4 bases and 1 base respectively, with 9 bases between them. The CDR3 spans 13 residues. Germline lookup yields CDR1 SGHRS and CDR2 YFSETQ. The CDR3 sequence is CASSGGQSYEQYF. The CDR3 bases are TGCGCCAGCAGCGGCGGACAGTCCTACGAGCAGTACTTC.

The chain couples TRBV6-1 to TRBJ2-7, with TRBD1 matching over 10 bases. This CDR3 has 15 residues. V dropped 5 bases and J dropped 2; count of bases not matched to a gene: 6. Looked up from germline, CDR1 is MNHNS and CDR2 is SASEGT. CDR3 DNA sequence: TGTGCCAGCAGTCTCGACAGGGGGCTAACCTACGAGCAGTACTTC. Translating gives CASSLDRGLTYEQYF.

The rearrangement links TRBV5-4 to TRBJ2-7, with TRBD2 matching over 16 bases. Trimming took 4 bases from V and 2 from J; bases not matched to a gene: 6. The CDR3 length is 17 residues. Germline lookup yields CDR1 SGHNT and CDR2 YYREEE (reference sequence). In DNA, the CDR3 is TGTGCCAGCAGCGCGGGGACTAGCGGGAGGGATGCCTACGAGCAGTACTTC. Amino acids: CASSAGTSGRDAYEQYF.

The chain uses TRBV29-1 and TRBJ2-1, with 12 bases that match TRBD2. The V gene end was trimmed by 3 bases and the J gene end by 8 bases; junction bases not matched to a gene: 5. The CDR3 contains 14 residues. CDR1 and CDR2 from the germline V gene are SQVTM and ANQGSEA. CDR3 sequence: CSVDPSGRADEQFF. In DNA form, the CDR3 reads TGCAGCGTTGATCCTAGCGGGAGGGCCGATGAGCAGTTCTTC.

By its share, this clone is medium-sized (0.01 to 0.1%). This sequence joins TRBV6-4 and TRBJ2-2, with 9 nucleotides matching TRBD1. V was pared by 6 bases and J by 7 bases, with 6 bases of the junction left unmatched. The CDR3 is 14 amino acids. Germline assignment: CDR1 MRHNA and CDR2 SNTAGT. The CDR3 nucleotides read TGTGCCAGCAGCCCACAGGGGGCTAGCGGGGAGCTGTTTTTT. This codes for CASSPQGASGELFF.

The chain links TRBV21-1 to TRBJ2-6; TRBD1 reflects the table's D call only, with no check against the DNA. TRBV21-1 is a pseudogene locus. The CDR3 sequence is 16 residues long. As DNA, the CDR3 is TGTGCCAGGAGGACAGGGGGCGACTCTGGGGCCAACGTCCTGACTTTC. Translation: CARRTGGDSGANVLTF.

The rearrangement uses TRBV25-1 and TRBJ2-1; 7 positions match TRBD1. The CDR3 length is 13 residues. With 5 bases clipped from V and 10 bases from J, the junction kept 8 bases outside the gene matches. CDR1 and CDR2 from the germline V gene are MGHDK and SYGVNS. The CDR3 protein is CASSSTGPDEQFF. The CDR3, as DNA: TGTGCCAGCAGTTCGACAGGGCCCGACGAGCAGTTCTTC.

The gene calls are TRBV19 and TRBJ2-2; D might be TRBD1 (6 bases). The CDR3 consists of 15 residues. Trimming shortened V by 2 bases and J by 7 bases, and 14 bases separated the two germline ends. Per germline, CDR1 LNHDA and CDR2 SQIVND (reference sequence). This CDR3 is CASSITPQGGGELFF. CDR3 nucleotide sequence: TGTGCCAGTAGTATAACCCCACAGGGCGGCGGGGAGCTGTTTTTT.

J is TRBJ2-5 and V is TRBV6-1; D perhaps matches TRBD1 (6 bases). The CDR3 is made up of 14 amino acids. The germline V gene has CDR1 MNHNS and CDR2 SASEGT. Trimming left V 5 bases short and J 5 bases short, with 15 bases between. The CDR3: CASSFLSQGETQYF. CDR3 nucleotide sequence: TGTGCCAGCAGTTTCCTGTCCCAGGGGGAGACCCAGTACTTC.

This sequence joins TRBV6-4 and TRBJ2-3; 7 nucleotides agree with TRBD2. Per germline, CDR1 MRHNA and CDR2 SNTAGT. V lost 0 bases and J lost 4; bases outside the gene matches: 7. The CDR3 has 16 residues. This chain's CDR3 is CASSDSGGSGADTQYF. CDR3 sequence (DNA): TGTGCCAGCAGTGACTCAGGCGGGAGTGGGGCAGATACGCAGTATTTT.

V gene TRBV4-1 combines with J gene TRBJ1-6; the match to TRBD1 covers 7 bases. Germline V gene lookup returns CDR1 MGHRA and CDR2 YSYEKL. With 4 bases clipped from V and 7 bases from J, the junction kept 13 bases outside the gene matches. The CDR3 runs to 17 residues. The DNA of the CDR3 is TGCGCCAGCAGCCGCCCTACAGGGGTTCTTTTGAATTCACCCCTCCACTTT. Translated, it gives CASSRPTGVLLNSPLHF.